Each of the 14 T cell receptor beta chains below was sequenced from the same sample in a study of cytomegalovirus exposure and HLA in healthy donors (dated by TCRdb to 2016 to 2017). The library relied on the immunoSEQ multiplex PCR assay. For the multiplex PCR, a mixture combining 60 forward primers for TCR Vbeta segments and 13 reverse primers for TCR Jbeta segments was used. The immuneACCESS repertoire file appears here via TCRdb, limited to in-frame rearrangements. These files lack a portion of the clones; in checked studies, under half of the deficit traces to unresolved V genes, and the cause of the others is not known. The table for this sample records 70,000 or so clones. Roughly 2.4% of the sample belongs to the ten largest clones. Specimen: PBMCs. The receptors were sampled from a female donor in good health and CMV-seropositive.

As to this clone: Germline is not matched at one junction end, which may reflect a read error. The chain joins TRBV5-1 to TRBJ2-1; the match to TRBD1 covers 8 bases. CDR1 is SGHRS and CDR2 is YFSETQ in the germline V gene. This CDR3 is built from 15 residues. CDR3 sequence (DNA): TGCGCCAGCAGCTCCGGACAGGGCTCCGACAATGAGCAGTTCTTC. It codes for CASSSGQGSDNEQFF.

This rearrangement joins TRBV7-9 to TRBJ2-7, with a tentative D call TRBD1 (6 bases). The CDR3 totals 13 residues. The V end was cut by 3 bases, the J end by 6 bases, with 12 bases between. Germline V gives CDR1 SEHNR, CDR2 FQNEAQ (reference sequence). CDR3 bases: TGTGCCAGCAGCTTCCTGGGACAAAGCGAGCAGTACTTC. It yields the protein CASSFLGQSEQYF.

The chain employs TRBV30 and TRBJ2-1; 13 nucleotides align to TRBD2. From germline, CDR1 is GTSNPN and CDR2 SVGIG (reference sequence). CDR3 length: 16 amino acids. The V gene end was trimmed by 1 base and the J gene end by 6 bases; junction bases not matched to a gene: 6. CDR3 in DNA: TGTGCCTGGAGTGGACTAGCGGGGGGTCGGGTCAATGAGCAGTTCTTC. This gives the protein CAWSGLAGGRVNEQFF.

CDR3 nucleotide sequence: TGTGCCAGCAGCCAATGGAACACTGAAGCTTTCTTT. Protein sequence: CASSQWNTEAFF. The rearrangement uses TRBV5-5 and TRBJ1-1; D is ambiguous. Trimming took off 4 bases at V and 1 base at J, with 5 bases between the two ends. Germline V gives CDR1 SGHKS, CDR2 YYEKEE (reference sequence). This CDR3 has 12 amino acids.

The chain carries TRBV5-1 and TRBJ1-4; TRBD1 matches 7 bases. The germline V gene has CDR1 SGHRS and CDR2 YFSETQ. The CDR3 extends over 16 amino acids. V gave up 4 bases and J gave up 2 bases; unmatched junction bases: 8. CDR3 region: CASSDPRQGTNEKLFF. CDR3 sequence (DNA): TGCGCCAGCAGCGACCCCCGACAGGGCACTAATGAAAAACTGTTTTTT.

This CDR3 is CASSEGTVGEQYF. The CDR3 coding sequence is TGTGCCAGCAGCGAGGGTACGGTAGGCGAGCAGTACTTC. The V and J genes are TRBV5-6 and TRBJ2-7; perhaps TRBD2 as D (5 bases). The CDR3 is 13 residues long. Germline values: CDR1 SGHDT, CDR2 YYEEEE. V was clipped by 4 bases and J by 6 bases, with 14 bases between them.

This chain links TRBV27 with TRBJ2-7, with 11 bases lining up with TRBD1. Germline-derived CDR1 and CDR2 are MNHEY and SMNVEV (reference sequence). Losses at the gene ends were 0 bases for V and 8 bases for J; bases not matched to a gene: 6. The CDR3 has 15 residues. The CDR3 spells CASSLSPGQGVKQYF. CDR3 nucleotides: TGTGCCAGCAGTTTATCACCGGGACAGGGGGTAAAGCAGTACTTC.

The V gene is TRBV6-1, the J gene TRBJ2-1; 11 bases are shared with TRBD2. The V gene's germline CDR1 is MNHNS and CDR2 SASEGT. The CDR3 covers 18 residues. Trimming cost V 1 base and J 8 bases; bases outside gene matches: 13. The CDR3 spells CASSEVTSGGGGVDEQFF. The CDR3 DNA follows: TGTGCCAGCAGTGAAGTCACTAGCGGGGGCGGAGGGGTGGATGAGCAGTTCTTC.

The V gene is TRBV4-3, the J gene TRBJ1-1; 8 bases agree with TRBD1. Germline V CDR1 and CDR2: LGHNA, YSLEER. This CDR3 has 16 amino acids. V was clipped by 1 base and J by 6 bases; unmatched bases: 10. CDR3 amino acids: CASSQGRQGRESEAFF. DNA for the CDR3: TGCGCCAGCAGCCAAGGCAGACAGGGGAGGGAGTCTGAAGCTTTCTTT.

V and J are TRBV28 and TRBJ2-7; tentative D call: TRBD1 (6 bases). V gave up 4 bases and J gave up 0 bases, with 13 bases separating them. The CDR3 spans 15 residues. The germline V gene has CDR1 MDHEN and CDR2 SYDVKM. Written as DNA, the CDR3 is TGTGCCAGCAGTTCCCGGGACAAGGTCTCCTACGAGCAGTACTTC. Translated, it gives CASSSRDKVSYEQYF.

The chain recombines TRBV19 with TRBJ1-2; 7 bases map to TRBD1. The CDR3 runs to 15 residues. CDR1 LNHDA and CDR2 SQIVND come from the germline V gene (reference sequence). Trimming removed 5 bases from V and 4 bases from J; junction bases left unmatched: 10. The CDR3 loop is CASSGGNDRAYGYTF. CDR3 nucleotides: TGTGCCAGTAGTGGTGGGAACGACAGGGCCTATGGCTACACCTTC. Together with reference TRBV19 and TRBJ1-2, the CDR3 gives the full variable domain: DGGITQSPKYLFRKEGQNVTLSCEQNLNHDAMYWYRQDPGQGLRLIYYSQIVNDFQKGDIAEGYSVSREKKESFPLTVTSAQKNPTAFYLCASSGGNDRAYGYTFGSGTRLTVV.

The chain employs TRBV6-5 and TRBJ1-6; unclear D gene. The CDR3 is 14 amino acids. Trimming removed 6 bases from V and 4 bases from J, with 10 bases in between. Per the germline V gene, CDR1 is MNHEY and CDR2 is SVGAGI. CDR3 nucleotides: TGTGCCAGCAGGCCAGGACTATATAATTCACCCCTCCACTTT. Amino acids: CASRPGLYNSPLHF.

CDR3 sequence: CASRPGTPNTEAFF. In nucleotides, the CDR3 is TGTGCCAGCAGACCCGGGACACCGAACACTGAAGCTTTCTTT. The gene calls are TRBV6-1 and TRBJ1-1; D is possibly TRBD1 (6 bases). Germline values: CDR1 MNHNS, CDR2 SASEGT. The V end lost 6 bases, the J end lost 1 base, and 12 bases lay between the germline ends. The CDR3 has 14 residues.

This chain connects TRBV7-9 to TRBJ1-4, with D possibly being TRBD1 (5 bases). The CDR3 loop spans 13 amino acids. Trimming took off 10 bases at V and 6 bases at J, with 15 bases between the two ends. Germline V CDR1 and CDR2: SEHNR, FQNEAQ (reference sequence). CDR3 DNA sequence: TGTGCCATACACGGGGGACCCCATGAAAAACTGTTTTTT. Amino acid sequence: CAIHGGPHEKLFF.